This T cell receptor (beta chain) was profiled in a study of T cells after yellow fever vaccination. CDR1 is SEHNR and CDR2 is FQNEAQ in the germline V gene (reference sequence). V was cut by 8 bases and J by 0 bases, with 8 bases left in between. The CDR3 covers 14 residues. This clonotype was detected many times. TCRdb redid the calling of the 5' RACE reads with MiXCR, one entry per CDR3 protein. The sample has tens of thousands of distinct CDR3 sequences; approximately 3.2% are singletons. The sequence came from a man aged 18 to 29 who received the YFV17D yellow fever vaccine. This chain links TRBV7-9 with TRBJ2-6; no clear D gene. Sample: PBMCs, either bulk or a sorted T-cell subset (CD4+, CD8+, memory, or dextramer-sorted; not recorded which), taken 35 to 50 days after the first yellow fever vaccination. The CDR3 sequence is CASGTFSGANVLTF. The CDR3 DNA sequence: TGTGCCAGCGGCACATTCTCTGGGGCCAACGTCCTGACTTTC.